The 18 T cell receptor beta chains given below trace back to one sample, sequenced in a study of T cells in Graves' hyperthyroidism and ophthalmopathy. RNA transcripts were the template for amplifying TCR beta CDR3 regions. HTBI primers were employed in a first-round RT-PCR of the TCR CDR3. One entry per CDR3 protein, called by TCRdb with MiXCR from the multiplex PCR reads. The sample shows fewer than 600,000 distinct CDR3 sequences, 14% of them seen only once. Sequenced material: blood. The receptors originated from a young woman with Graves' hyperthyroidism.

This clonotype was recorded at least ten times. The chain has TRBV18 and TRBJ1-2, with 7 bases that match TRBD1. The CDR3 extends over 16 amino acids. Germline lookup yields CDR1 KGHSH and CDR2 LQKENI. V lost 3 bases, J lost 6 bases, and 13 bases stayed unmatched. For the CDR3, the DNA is TGTGCCAGCTCACCGTCTGGGTTCGACAGGGCTAATGGCTACACCTTC. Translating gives CASSPSGFDRANGYTF.

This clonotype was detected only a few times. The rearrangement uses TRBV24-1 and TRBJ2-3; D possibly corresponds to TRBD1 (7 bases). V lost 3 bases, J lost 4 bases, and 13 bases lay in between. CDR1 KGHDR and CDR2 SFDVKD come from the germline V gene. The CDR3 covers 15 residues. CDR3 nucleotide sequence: TGTGCCACCAGTGATCCAGGGGGGATGGCAGATACGCAGTATTTT. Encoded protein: CATSDPGGMADTQYF.

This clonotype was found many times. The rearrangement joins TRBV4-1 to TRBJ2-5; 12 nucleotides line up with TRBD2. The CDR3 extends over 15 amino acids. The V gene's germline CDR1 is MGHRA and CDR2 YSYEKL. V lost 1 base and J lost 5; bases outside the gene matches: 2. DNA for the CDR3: TGCGCCAGCAGCCAAGGACTAGCGGGAGAGGAGACCCAGTACTTC. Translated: CASSQGLAGEETQYF.

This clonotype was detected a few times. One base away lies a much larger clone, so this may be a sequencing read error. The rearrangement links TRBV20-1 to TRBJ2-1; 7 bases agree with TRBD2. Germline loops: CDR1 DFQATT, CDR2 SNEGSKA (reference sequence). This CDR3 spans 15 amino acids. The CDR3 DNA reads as TGCAGTGCTCAGCGGGGACTTTCCTCCTACAATGAGCAGTCCTTC. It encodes CSAQRGLSSYNEQSF.

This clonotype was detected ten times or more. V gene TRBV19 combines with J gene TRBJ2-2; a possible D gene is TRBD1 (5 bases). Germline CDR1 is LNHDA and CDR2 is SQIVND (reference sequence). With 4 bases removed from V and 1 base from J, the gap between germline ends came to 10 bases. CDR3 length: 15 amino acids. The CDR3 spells CASSRDRENTGELFF. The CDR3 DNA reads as TGTGCCAGTAGTAGAGACAGAGAGAACACCGGGGAGCTGTTTTTT.

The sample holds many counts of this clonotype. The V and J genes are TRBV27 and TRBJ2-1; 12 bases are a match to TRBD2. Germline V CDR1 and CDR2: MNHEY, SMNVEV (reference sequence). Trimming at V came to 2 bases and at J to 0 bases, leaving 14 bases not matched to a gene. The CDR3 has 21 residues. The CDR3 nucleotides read TGTGCCAGCAGTTTAATAAACCGACTAGCGGGAGAAGAAAGCTCCTACAATGAGCAGTTCTTC. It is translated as CASSLINRLAGEESSYNEQFF.

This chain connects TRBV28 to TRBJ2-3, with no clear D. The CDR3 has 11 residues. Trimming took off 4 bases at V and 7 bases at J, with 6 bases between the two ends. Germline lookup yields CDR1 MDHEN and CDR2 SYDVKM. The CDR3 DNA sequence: TGTGCCAGCAGTTCTCGTCATACGCAGTATTTT. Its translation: CASSSRHTQYF.

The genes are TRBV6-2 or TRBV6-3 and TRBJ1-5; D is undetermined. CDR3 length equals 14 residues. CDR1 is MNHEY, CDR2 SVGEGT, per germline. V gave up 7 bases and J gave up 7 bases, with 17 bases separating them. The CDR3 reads CASKMNPSGQPQHF. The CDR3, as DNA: TGTGCCAGCAAGATGAACCCATCGGGGCAGCCCCAGCATTTT.

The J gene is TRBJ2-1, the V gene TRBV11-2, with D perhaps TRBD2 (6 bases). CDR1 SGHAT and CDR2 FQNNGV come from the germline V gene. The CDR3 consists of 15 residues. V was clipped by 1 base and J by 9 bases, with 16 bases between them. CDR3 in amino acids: CASSLGTTPFSEQFF. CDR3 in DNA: TGTGCCAGCAGCTTAGGGACTACCCCTTTTAGTGAGCAGTTCTTC. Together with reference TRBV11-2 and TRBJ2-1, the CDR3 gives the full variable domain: EAGVAQSPRYKIIEKRQSVAFWCNPISGHATLYWYQQILGQGPKLLIQFQNNGVVDDSQLPKDRFSAERLKGVDSTLKIQPAKLEDSAVYLCASSLGTTPFSEQFFGPGTRLTVL.

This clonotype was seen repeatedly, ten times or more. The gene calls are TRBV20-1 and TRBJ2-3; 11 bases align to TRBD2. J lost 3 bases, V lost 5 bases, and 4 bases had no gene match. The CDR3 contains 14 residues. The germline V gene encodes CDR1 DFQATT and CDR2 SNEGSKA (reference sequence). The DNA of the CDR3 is TGCAGTGCTCCCGGGACTAGCGGTACAGATACGCAGTATTTT. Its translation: CSAPGTSGTDTQYF.

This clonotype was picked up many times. The CDR3 region is CASGLAAKNIQYF. CDR3 in DNA: TGTGCTAGTGGACTGGCCGCCAAAAACATTCAGTACTTC. The chain has TRBV12-5 and TRBJ2-4; the D is unclear. The CDR3 runs 13 residues. Trimming stripped 6 bases from V and 1 base from J, with 7 bases between. Per germline, CDR1 LGHNT and CDR2 FRNRAP.

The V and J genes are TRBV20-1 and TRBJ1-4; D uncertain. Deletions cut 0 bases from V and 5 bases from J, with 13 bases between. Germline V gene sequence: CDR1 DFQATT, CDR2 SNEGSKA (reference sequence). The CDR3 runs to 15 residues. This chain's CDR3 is CSARDRENLNEKLFF. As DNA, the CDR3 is TGCAGTGCTAGAGATCGTGAGAACCTCAATGAAAAACTGTTTTTT.

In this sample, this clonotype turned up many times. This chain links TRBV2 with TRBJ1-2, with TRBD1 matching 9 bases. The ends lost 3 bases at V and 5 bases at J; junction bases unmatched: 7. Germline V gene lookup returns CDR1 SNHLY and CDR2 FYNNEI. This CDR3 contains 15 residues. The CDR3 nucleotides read TGTGCCAGCAGTGATTTGGGACAGGGCATGTATGGCTACACCTTC. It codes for CASSDLGQGMYGYTF.

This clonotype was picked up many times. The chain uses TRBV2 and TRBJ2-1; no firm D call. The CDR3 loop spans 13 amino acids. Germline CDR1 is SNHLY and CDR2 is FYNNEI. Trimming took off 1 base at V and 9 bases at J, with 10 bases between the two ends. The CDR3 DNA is TGTGCCAGCAGTGAAGGGCAACGTGGTGAGCAGTTCTTC. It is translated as CASSEGQRGEQFF.

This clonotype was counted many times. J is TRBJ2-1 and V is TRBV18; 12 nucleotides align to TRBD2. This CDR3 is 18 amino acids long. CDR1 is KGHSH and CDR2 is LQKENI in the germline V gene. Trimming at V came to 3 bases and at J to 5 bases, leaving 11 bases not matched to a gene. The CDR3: CASSPRETSGSSDNEQFF. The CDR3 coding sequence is TGTGCCAGCTCACCGAGGGAGACTAGCGGGAGTTCGGACAATGAGCAGTTCTTC.

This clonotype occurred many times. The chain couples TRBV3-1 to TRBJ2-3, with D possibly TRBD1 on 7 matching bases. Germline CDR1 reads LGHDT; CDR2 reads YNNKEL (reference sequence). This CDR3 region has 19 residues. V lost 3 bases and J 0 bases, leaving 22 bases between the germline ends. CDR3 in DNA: TGTGCCAGCAGCCATGTCAGGGGGGACATACTTCCTAGCACAGATACGCAGTATTTT. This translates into CASSHVRGDILPSTDTQYF.

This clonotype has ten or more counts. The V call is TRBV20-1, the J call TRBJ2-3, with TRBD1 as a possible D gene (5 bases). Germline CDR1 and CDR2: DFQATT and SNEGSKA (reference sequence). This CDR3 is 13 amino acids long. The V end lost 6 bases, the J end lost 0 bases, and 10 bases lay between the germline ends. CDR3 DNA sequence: TGCAGTGCGCCCAGGGCTAGCACAGATACGCAGTATTTT. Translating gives CSAPRASTDTQYF.

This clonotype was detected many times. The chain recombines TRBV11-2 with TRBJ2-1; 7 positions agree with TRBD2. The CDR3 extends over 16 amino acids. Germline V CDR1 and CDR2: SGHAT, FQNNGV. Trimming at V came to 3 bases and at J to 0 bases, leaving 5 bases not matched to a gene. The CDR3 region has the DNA TGTGCCAGCAGCTTGGTAGCGGGTGGCTCCTACAATGAGCAGTTCTTC. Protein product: CASSLVAGGSYNEQFF. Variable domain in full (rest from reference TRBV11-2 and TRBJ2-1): EAGVAQSPRYKIIEKRQSVAFWCNPISGHATLYWYQQILGQGPKLLIQFQNNGVVDDSQLPKDRFSAERLKGVDSTLKIQPAKLEDSAVYLCASSLVAGGSYNEQFFGPGTRLTVL.